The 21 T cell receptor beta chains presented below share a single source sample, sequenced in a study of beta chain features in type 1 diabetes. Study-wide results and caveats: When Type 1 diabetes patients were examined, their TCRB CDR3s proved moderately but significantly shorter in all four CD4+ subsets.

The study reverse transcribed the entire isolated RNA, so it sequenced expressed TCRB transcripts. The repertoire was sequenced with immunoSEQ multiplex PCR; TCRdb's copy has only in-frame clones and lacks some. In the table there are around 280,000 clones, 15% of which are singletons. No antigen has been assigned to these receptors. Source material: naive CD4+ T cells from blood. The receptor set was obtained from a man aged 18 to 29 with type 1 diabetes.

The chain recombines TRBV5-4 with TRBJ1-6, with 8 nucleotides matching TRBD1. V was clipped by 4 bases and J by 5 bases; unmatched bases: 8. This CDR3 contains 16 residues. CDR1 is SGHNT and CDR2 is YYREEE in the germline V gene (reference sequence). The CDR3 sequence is CASSAPGQANNSPLHF. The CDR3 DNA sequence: TGTGCCAGCAGCGCCCCGGGACAGGCCAATAATTCACCCCTCCACTTT. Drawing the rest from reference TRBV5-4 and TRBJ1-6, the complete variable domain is ETGVTQSPTHLIKTRGQQVTLRCSSQSGHNTVSWYQQALGQGPQFIFQYYREEENGRGNFPPRFSGLQFPNYSSELNVNALELDDSALYLCASSAPGQANNSPLHFGNGTRLTVT.

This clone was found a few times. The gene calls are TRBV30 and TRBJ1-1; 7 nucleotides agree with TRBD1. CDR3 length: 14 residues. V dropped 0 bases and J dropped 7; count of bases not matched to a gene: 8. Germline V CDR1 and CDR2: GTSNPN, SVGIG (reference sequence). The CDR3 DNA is TGTGCCTGGAGTGTACGAGGGGGCGCGGGTGAAGCTTTCTTT. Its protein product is CAWSVRGGAGEAFF.

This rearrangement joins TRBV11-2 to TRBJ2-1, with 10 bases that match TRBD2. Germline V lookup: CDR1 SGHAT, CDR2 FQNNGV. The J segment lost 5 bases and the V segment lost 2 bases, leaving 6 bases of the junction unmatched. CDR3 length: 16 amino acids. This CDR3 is CASSLKRGGLDNEQFF. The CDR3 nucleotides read TGTGCCAGCAGCTTAAAGCGGGGGGGCCTCGACAATGAGCAGTTCTTC.

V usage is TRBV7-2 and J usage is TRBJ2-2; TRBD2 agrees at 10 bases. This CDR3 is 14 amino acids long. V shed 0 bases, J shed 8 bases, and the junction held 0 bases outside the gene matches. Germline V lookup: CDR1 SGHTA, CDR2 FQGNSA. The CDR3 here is CASSLALAGGELFF. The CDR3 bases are TGTGCCAGCAGCTTAGCACTAGCGGGGGGGGAGCTGTTTTTT.

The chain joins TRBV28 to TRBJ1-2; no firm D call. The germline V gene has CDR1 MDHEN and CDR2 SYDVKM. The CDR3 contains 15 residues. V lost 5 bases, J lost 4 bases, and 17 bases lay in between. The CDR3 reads CASSPTQVPRYGYTF. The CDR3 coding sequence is TGTGCCAGCAGTCCCACCCAGGTGCCCCGCTATGGCTACACCTTC.

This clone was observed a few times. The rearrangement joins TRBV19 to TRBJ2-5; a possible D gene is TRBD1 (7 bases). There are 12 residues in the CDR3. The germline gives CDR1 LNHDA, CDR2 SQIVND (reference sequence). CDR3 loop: CATGTYEETQYF. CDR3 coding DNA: TGTGCGACAGGGACTTATGAAGAGACCCAGTACTTC.

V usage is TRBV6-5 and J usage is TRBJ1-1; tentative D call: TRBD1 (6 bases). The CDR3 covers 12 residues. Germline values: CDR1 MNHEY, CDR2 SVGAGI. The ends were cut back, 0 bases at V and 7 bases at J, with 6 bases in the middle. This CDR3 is CASSYSQGEAFF. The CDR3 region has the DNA TGTGCCAGCAGTTACTCACAGGGTGAAGCTTTCTTT.

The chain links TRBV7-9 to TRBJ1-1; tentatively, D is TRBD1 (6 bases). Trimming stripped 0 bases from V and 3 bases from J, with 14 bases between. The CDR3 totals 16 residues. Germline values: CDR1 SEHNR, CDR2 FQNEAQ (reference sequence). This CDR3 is CASSLAIQGRDTEAFF. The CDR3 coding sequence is TGTGCCAGCAGCTTAGCGATACAGGGAAGGGACACTGAAGCTTTCTTT.

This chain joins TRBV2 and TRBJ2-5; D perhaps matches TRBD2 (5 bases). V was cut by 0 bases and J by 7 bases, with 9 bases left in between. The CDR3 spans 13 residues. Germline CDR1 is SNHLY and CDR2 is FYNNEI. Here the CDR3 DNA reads TGTGCCAGCAGTGAAGCCAGACGGGGGACCCAGTACTTC. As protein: CASSEARRGTQYF.

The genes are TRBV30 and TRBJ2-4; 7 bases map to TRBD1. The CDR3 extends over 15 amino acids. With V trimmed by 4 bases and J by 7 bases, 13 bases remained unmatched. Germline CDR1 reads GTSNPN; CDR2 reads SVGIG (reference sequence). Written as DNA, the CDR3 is TGTGCCTGGAAGTATCGACAGGGAATGGGGAACATTCAGTACTTC. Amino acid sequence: CAWKYRQGMGNIQYF.

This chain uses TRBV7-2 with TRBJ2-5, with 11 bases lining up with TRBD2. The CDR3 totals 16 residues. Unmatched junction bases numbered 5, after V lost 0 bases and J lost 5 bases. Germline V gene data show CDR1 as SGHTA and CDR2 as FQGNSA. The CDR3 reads CASSLAVAGGRETQYF. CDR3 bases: TGTGCCAGCAGCTTAGCCGTAGCGGGGGGGCGGGAGACCCAGTACTTC.

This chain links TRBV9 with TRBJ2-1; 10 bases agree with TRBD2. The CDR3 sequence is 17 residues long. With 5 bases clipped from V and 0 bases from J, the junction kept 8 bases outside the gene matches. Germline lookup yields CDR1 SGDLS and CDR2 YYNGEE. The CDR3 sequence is CASSTRTSGRSYNEQFF. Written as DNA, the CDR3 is TGTGCCAGCAGTACTAGGACTAGCGGACGCTCCTACAATGAGCAGTTCTTC.

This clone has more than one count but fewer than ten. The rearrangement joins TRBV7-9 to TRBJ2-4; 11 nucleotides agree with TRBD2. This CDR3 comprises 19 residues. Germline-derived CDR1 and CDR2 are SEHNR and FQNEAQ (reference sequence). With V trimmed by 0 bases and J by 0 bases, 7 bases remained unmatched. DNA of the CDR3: TGTGCCAGCAGCTTAGCGTTAGCGGGAGGGCCCTTAGCCAAAAACATTCAGTACTTC. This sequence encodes CASSLALAGGPLAKNIQYF.

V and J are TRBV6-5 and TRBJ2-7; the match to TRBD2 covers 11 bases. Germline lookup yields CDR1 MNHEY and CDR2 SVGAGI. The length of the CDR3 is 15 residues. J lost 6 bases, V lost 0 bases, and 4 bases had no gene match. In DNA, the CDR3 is TGTGCCAGCAGTTACTCTTTCCTAGCGGGAGGCGAGCAGTACTTC. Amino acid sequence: CASSYSFLAGGEQYF.

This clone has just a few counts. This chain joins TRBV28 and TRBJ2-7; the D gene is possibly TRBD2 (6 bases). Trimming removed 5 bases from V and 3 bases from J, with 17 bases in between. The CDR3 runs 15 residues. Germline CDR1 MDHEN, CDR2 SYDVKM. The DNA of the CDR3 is TGTGCCAGCAGTACTCGATGGGGGGAGAGCTACGAGCAGTACTTC. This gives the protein CASSTRWGESYEQYF.

CDR3 sequence: CASSPPSLPQYF. CDR3 bases: TGTGCCAGCAGCCCTCCGTCCCTTCCGCAGTATTTT. The V gene is TRBV27, the J gene TRBJ2-3, with unresolved D. The V end was cut by 6 bases, the J end by 10 bases, with 14 bases between. CDR1 and CDR2 from the germline V gene are MNHEY and SMNVEV (reference sequence). The CDR3 is made up of 12 amino acids.

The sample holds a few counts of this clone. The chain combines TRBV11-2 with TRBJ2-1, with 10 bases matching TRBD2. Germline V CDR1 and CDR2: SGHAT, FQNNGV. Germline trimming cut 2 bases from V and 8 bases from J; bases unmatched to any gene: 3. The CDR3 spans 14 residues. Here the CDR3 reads CASSLRLAGDEQFF. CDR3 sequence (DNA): TGTGCCAGCAGCTTAAGGCTAGCGGGAGATGAGCAGTTCTTC.

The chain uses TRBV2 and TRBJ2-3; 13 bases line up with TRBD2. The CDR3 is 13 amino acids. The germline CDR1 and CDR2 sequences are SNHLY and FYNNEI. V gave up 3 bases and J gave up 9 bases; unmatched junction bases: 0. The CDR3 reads CASSEGLAGTQYF. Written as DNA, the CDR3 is TGTGCCAGCAGTGAGGGACTAGCGGGAACGCAGTATTTT.

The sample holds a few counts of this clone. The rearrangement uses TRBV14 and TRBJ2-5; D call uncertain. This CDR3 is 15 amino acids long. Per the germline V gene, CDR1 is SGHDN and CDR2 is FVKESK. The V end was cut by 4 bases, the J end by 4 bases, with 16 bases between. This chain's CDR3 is CASSRTAVPGETQYF. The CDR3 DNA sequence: TGTGCCAGCAGCCGCACCGCGGTGCCGGGAGAGACCCAGTACTTC. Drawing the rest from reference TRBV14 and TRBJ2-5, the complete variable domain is EAGVTQFPSHSVIEKGQTVTLRCDPISGHDNLYWYRRVMGKEIKFLLHFVKESKQDESGMPNNRFLAERTGGTYSTLKVQPAELEDSGVYFCASSRTAVPGETQYFGPGTRLLVL.

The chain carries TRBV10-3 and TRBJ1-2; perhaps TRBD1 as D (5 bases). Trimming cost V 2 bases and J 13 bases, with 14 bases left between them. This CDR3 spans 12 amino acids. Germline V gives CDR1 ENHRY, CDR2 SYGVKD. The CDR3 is CAISEGDSLFTF. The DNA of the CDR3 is TGTGCCATCAGTGAGGGTGACAGCCTCTTCACCTTC.

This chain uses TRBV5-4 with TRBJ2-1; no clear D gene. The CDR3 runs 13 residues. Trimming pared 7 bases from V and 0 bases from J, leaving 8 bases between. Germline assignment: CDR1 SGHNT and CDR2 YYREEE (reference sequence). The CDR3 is CASSVPSYNEQFF. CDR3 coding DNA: TGTGCCAGCTCAGTCCCCTCCTACAATGAGCAGTTCTTC.